The 15 T cell receptor beta chains below come from one sample, sequenced in a study of tumour-infiltrating T cells in Burkitt lymphoma. Assay used: immunoSEQ multiplex PCR; TCRdb lists only in-frame clones, some missing. Of around 4,000 clones listed, more than 15% are singletons. Sequenced material: tumor tissue. These receptors were obtained from a human donor with diffuse large B-cell lymphoma. Some clones in this sample may be carry-over from other donors' samples.

The chain employs TRBV28 and TRBJ1-1; D unresolved. Germline CDR1 is MDHEN and CDR2 is SYDVKM. Deletions cut 2 bases from V and 1 base from J, with 5 bases between. CDR3 length: 13 amino acids. The CDR3 spells CASSLIRNTEAFF. CDR3 DNA: TGTGCCAGCAGTTTAATACGGAACACTGAAGCTTTCTTT.

By proportion, this clone is medium-sized. The rearrangement links TRBV5-1 to TRBJ1-4; possible D gene TRBD1, 5 bases. CDR3 size: 14 residues. Germline V gene sequence: CDR1 SGHRS, CDR2 YFSETQ. Trimming took off 4 bases at V and 5 bases at J, with 12 bases between the two ends. The CDR3 DNA reads as TGCGCCAGCAGCCGGGACGGACAAAATGAAAAACTGTTTTTT. It is translated as CASSRDGQNEKLFF.

This clone has more than one count but fewer than ten. As DNA, the CDR3 is TGTGCCAGCAGCCTTCCGGACAGGGAAGCTTTCTTT. Translating it yields CASSLPDREAFF. V and J are TRBV5-4 and TRBJ1-1; 7 bases are a match to TRBD1. Germline CDR1 is SGHNT and CDR2 is YYREEE (reference sequence). With V trimmed by 4 bases and J by 8 bases, 5 bases remained unmatched. The CDR3 has 12 amino acids.

The chain employs TRBV11-2 and TRBJ1-2; D is unresolved. The CDR3 has 14 amino acids. The V and J ends lost 2 bases and 2 bases respectively, with 9 bases between them. Germline CDR1 is SGHAT and CDR2 is FQNNGV. CDR3 loop: CASSLNSLNYGYTF. CDR3 coding DNA: TGTGCCAGCAGCTTAAACTCCCTCAACTATGGCTACACCTTC. Full variable domain (rest looked up from reference TRBV11-2 and TRBJ1-2): EAGVAQSPRYKIIEKRQSVAFWCNPISGHATLYWYQQILGQGPKLLIQFQNNGVVDDSQLPKDRFSAERLKGVDSTLKIQPAKLEDSAVYLCASSLNSLNYGYTFGSGTRLTVV.

This clone was counted between two and nine times. V is TRBV11-3 and J is TRBJ2-1; D may correspond to TRBD1 or TRBD2 (6 bases each). Looked up from germline, CDR1 is SGHNT and CDR2 is YENEEA. There are 15 residues in the CDR3. The germline V and J ends were trimmed by 2 bases and 5 bases, with 13 bases remaining between them. CDR3 loop: CASSLRGVGHNEQFF. As DNA, the CDR3 is TGTGCCAGCAGCTTAAGGGGGGTGGGCCACAATGAGCAGTTCTTC.

This clone was counted a few times. The chain carries TRBV7-8 and TRBJ1-3; D is uncertain. The CDR3 is made up of 14 amino acids. Germline V gene lookup returns CDR1 SGHVS and CDR2 FQNEAQ. V lost 2 bases and J 5 bases, leaving 10 bases between the germline ends. CDR3 sequence (DNA): TGTGCCAGCAGCTTATCGGGGAGCAGAAACACCATATATTTT. Translated, it gives CASSLSGSRNTIYF.

The rearrangement links TRBV11-2 to TRBJ2-3; D not certain. V lost 5 bases, J lost 3 bases, and 15 bases lay in between. This CDR3 spans 15 amino acids. Germline assignment: CDR1 SGHAT and CDR2 FQNNGV. CDR3 amino acids: CASSLLKSGTDTQYF. The CDR3 nucleotides are TGTGCCAGCAGCCTCCTTAAGAGTGGAACAGATACGCAGTATTTT.

This clone was observed a handful of times. The CDR3 DNA reads TGTGCCATCAGTGGCGAGAACACCGGGGAGCTGTTTTTT. Protein: CAISGENTGELFF. This chain joins TRBV10-3 and TRBJ2-2, with D uncertain. V lost 4 bases and J 1 base, leaving 4 bases between the germline ends. The CDR3 is 13 residues long. CDR1 ENHRY and CDR2 SYGVKD come from the germline V gene.

This clone was recorded a few times. J is TRBJ2-1 and V is TRBV5-4; TRBD2 agrees at 8 bases. J was trimmed by 7 bases and V by 4 bases; bases with no gene match: 13. This CDR3 has 16 residues. The V gene's germline CDR1 is SGHNT and CDR2 YYREEE (reference sequence). The CDR3 coding sequence is TGTGCCAGCAGCCACGGGCTAGCGGGTGCCTGGAATGAGCAGTTCTTC. It translates to CASSHGLAGAWNEQFF.

This clone was seen a few times. The rearrangement links TRBV27 to TRBJ1-2; 12 bases are shared with TRBD1. V lost 6 bases, J lost 3 bases, and 5 bases stayed unmatched. Germline values: CDR1 MNHEY, CDR2 SMNVEV (reference sequence). There are 15 residues in the CDR3. The CDR3: CASRPGQGAHYGYTF. The DNA of the CDR3 is TGTGCCAGCAGACCGGGACAGGGGGCTCACTATGGCTACACCTTC.

The gene calls are TRBV9 and TRBJ2-5, with 11 bases that match TRBD2. The V segment lost 4 bases and the J segment 4 bases; nucleotides outside the gene matches: 9. Germline V gives CDR1 SGDLS, CDR2 YYNGEE. This CDR3 has 16 residues. This CDR3 is CASSPDRLAGSETQYF. Written as DNA, the CDR3 is TGTGCCAGCAGCCCCGACCGACTAGCGGGGTCAGAGACCCAGTACTTC.

V gene TRBV5-5 combines with J gene TRBJ2-3; D could derive from TRBD1 or TRBD2 (5 bases each). The length of the CDR3 is 15 residues. Trimming cost V 4 bases and J 6 bases, with 18 bases left between them. Per germline, CDR1 SGHKS and CDR2 YYEKEE (reference sequence). CDR3 protein: CASSPRRGDFDTQYF. The CDR3 coding sequence is TGTGCCAGCAGCCCTCGACGAGGGGATTTTGATACGCAGTATTTT. Variable domain in full (rest from reference TRBV5-5 and TRBJ2-3): DAGVTQSPTHLIKTRGQQVTLRCSPISGHKSVSWYQQVLGQGPQFIFQYYEKEERGRGNFPDRFSARQFPNYSSELNVNALLLGDSALYLCASSPRRGDFDTQYFGPGTRLTVL.

This clone was found a few times. Other DNA sequences within the sample encode an identical CDR3. This sequence joins TRBV11-2 and TRBJ2-7, with D unresolved. The germline CDR1 and CDR2 sequences are SGHAT and FQNNGV. The CDR3 has 14 amino acids. V lost 4 bases and J lost 6, with 16 bases in between. The CDR3 here is CASSSQAERGEQYF. As DNA, the CDR3 is TGTGCCAGCAGCTCCCAAGCAGAACGCGGCGAGCAGTACTTC.

V gene TRBV9 combines with J gene TRBJ2-3, with D possibly being TRBD1 or TRBD2 (6 bases each). CDR3 length: 15 residues. Germline loops: CDR1 SGDLS, CDR2 YYNGEE. Trimming pared 0 bases from V and 6 bases from J, leaving 14 bases between. CDR3 region: CASSVDGGRMDTQYF. The CDR3 DNA is TGTGCCAGCAGCGTAGATGGGGGGCGTATGGATACGCAGTATTTT.

The chain couples TRBV28 to TRBJ2-4; D could derive from TRBD1 or TRBD2 (5 bases each). The CDR3 spans 16 residues. The germline gives CDR1 MDHEN, CDR2 SYDVKM. With 4 bases removed from V and 0 bases from J, the gap between germline ends came to 13 bases. DNA for the CDR3: TGTGCCAGCAGTTCCTCCCCGGGGCTAGCCAAAAACATTCAGTACTTC. Translating gives CASSSSPGLAKNIQYF.